Listed here is a single T cell receptor (beta chain). Its antigen is still unknown. The record originates from a study of OX40 agonist ivuxolimab in advanced cancers. Any history of autoimmune disease or systemic immunosuppression disqualified patients. Here immunoSEQ multiplex PCR was the method, and the copy in TCRdb shows in-frame clones only, minus some. The table shows about 80,000 clones, with approximately 86% occurring only once. Germline CDR1 and CDR2: SGHRS and YFSETQ. Trimming stripped 4 bases from V and 6 bases from J, with 26 bases between. The CDR3 consists of 17 residues. Study-wide points: Fewer expanded clones were found on average in CD4+ than in CD8+ T cells.

The sequenced sample was CD4+ or CD8+ T cells sorted from blood, obtained in a trial of the OX40 agonist ivuxolimab. J is TRBJ2-7 and V is TRBV5-1; D could derive from TRBD1 or TRBD2 (6 bases each). The sequence was obtained from an adult with an advanced solid tumor such as melanoma, head and neck, liver or kidney cancer. The CDR3 coding sequence is TGCGCCAGCAGCCGTAACCCGCGTCCCGGGGGCGGTCGCGAGCAGTACTTC. As protein: CASSRNPRPGGGREQYF.